This T cell receptor beta chain was identified in a study of technical replicates of blood from a few donors. Trimming took off 3 bases at V and 7 bases at J, with 12 bases between the two ends. CDR1 SGHDN and CDR2 FVKESK come from the germline V gene. The CDR3 is 14 amino acids. Here immunoSEQ multiplex PCR was the method, and the copy in TCRdb shows in-frame clones only, minus some. Counted here are roughly 80,000 clones, approximately 89% occurring once; the ten biggest clones make up less than 0.5%. The source is a human donor in good health. The sequencing sample was made of T cells isolated from PBMCs. V gene TRBV14 combines with J gene TRBJ1-4, with D tentatively TRBD1 (6 bases). The CDR3 nucleotides read TGTGCCAGCAGCCAGCAGGGGCAAGTTGAAAAACTGTTTTTT. Translated, it gives CASSQQGQVEKLFF.